The next 18 T cell receptor beta chains were all read from a single sample in a study of shared clonotypes between healthy human individuals. Repertoires were generated with immunoSEQ multiplex PCR, while TCRdb's copy carries only in-frame clones and drops some. Here the sample spans over a million clones, 95% to 97% being singletons. The sequenced material came from naive CD4+ T cells sorted from blood. Subset indicated: CD45RA+ positively selected. The receptor set was obtained from a young man in good health.

V is TRBV2 and J is TRBJ1-1, with D uncertain. The CDR3 has 13 amino acids. From germline, CDR1 is SNHLY and CDR2 FYNNEI. Between the trimmed V and J ends, which lost 5 bases and 4 bases, there was a span of 11 bases. This CDR3 is CASSQAPSTEAFF. The CDR3 DNA sequence: TGTGCCAGCAGTCAGGCCCCGAGCACTGAAGCTTTCTTT.

V gene TRBV11-2 combines with J gene TRBJ2-2; D possibly uses TRBD1 or TRBD2 (6 bases each). V shed 3 bases and J shed 0 bases, with 17 bases lying between them. This CDR3 region has 18 residues. The germline gives CDR1 SGHAT, CDR2 FQNNGV. The CDR3 region is CASSFAPLGGANTGELFF. CDR3 DNA sequence: TGTGCCAGCAGCTTCGCTCCTCTGGGGGGCGCGAACACCGGGGAGCTGTTTTTT.

The chain employs TRBV6-5 and TRBJ2-2, with unresolved D. The CDR3 loop spans 12 amino acids. Germline CDR1 MNHEY, CDR2 SVGAGI. The germline V and J ends were trimmed by 6 bases and 9 bases, with 11 bases remaining between them. In nucleotides, the CDR3 is TGTGCCAGCAGCCCCCCGGGTAGGGAGCTGTTTTTT. It codes for CASSPPGRELFF.

V usage is TRBV9 and J usage is TRBJ2-3, with a possible D match to TRBD1 (6 bases). Germline V gives CDR1 SGDLS, CDR2 YYNGEE. Deletions cut 4 bases from V and 8 bases from J, with 26 bases between. The CDR3 spans 17 residues. The CDR3 here is CASSSPGVARPPSTQYF. The CDR3 DNA sequence: TGTGCCAGCAGCTCACCAGGGGTGGCGAGACCACCAAGTACGCAGTATTTT. Looking up the rest from reference TRBV9 and TRBJ2-3 gives the full variable domain: DSGVTQTPKHLITATGQRVTLRCSPRSGDLSVYWYQQSLDQGLQFLIQYYNGEERAKGNILERFSAQQFPDLHSELNLSSLELGDSALYFCASSSPGVARPPSTQYFGPGTRLTVL.

The V call is TRBV19, the J call TRBJ2-5; D gene ambiguous. The CDR3 loop spans 14 amino acids. CDR1 and CDR2 from the germline V gene are LNHDA and SQIVND (reference sequence). V lost 4 bases to trimming and J lost 1 base, with 10 bases between them. The CDR3 DNA reads as TGTGCCAGTAGTACCCGACACTTCCAAGAGACCCAGTACTTC. Translation gives CASSTRHFQETQYF.

Here the CDR3 reads CAISGTAISEQYF. Here the CDR3 DNA reads TGTGCCATCAGTGGGACAGCTATCTCCGAGCAGTACTTC. The rearrangement links TRBV10-3 to TRBJ2-7, with D maybe TRBD1 (6 bases). This CDR3 contains 13 residues. Trimming removed 4 bases at V and 6 bases at J, with 13 bases between. Germline V CDR1 and CDR2: ENHRY, SYGVKD.

The chain is built from TRBV10-2 and TRBJ2-5; 11 positions agree with TRBD1. This CDR3 region has 15 residues. Germline loops: CDR1 WSHSY, CDR2 SAAADI. With 6 bases clipped from V and 6 bases from J, the junction kept 9 bases outside the gene matches. CDR3 protein: CASRLPGQGAKTQYF. CDR3 DNA sequence: TGCGCCAGCAGGCTTCCCGGACAGGGGGCGAAGACCCAGTACTTC.

This clone was counted a single time. The chain couples TRBV25-1 to TRBJ1-2; D call uncertain. Trimming removed 5 bases at V and 0 bases at J, with 10 bases between. In germline, CDR1 is MGHDK, CDR2 SYGVNS. The length of the CDR3 is 14 residues. In nucleotides, the CDR3 is TGTGCCAGCAGTAAGGACGGAACTAACTATGGCTACACCTTC. It translates to CASSKDGTNYGYTF.

The chain employs TRBV27 and TRBJ2-7; either TRBD1 or TRBD2 may supply D (6 bases each). V dropped 4 bases and J dropped 3 bases, with 25 bases sitting between them. The germline gives CDR1 MNHEY, CDR2 SMNVEV (reference sequence). This CDR3 contains 18 residues. DNA for the CDR3: TGTGCCAGCAGTTCGGTTCCTCGGGGGCGGGCCGGGGACTACGAGCAGTACTTC. It is translated as CASSSVPRGRAGDYEQYF.

With regard to this clone: This CDR3 is also generated by other DNA sequences in the sample. The CDR3 sequence: CASSLAQGGGYTF. CDR3 nucleotide sequence: TGCGCCAGCAGCTTGGCGCAGGGCGGTGGCTACACCTTC. This chain links TRBV5-1 with TRBJ1-2; D might be TRBD1 (5 bases). The CDR3 extends over 13 amino acids. The ends were cut back, 0 bases at V and 7 bases at J, with 10 bases in the middle. Germline CDR1 is SGHRS and CDR2 is YFSETQ.

The V and J genes are TRBV6-5 and TRBJ1-2; the D is unclear. This CDR3 is 14 amino acids long. The ends were cut back, 0 bases at V and 4 bases at J, with 9 bases in the middle. Germline V gene sequence: CDR1 MNHEY, CDR2 SVGAGI. For the CDR3, the DNA is TGTGCCAGCAGTTACTCGTTAGCAGGCTATGGCTACACCTTC. Its protein is CASSYSLAGYGYTF.

In the case of this clone: At one end the junction does not follow the germline gene, possibly because of a read error. This chain connects TRBV7-7 to TRBJ2-1; 14 positions match TRBD2. The CDR3 is 13 residues long. Germline V lookup: CDR1 SSHAT, CDR2 FNYEAQ (reference sequence). The DNA for the CDR3 is TGTGCTAGCAGCCCGGGGACTAGCGGGAGTGTGTTCTTC. It yields the protein CASSPGTSGSVFF. Combining the CDR3 with reference TRBV7-7 and TRBJ2-1 gives the whole variable domain GAGVSQSPRYKVTKRGQDVTLRCDPISSHATLYWYQQALGQGPEFLTYFNYEAQPDKSGLPSDRFSAERPEGSISTLTIQRTEQRDSAMYRCASSPGTSGSVFFGPGTRLTVL.

The chain links TRBV9 to TRBJ2-1, with 7 nucleotides matching TRBD2. J was trimmed by 9 bases and V by 3 bases; bases with no gene match: 6. This CDR3 is 13 amino acids long. Germline CDR1 reads SGDLS; CDR2 reads YYNGEE. This chain's CDR3 is CASSGREFGEQFF. CDR3 sequence (DNA): TGTGCCAGCAGCGGGCGGGAGTTCGGTGAGCAGTTCTTC.

This chain uses TRBV7-8 with TRBJ1-1, with TRBD1 matching over 7 bases. Germline V lookup: CDR1 SGHVS, CDR2 FQNEAQ. The CDR3 is made up of 14 amino acids. J lost 6 bases, V lost 6 bases, and 10 bases had no gene match. The CDR3 DNA is TGTGCCAGCAGGATCAACAGGGGTTACGCTGAAGCTTTCTTT. Translation gives CASRINRGYAEAFF.

The V and J genes are TRBV29-1 and TRBJ1-1; weak D call: TRBD1 (5 bases). Per germline, CDR1 SQVTM and CDR2 ANQGSEA. The CDR3 runs to 14 residues. The V and J ends lost 3 bases and 0 bases respectively, with 11 bases between them. The CDR3 region is CSVEETVMNTEAFF. The CDR3 coding sequence is TGCAGCGTTGAGGAGACAGTCATGAACACTGAAGCTTTCTTT.

The chain links TRBV4-3 to TRBJ2-6; D is perhaps TRBD1 or TRBD2 (5 bases each). The length of the CDR3 is 17 residues. Trimming took off 1 base at V and 1 base at J, with 11 bases between the two ends. From germline, CDR1 is LGHNA and CDR2 YSLEER. The CDR3 DNA reads as TGCGCCAGCAGCCAAGTTACGGGGCTGTCTGGGGCCAACGTCCTGACTTTC. Amino acid sequence: CASSQVTGLSGANVLTF.

The chain links TRBV28 to TRBJ2-7; possible D gene TRBD1, 6 bases. Trimming took 5 bases from V and 0 from J, leaving 8 bases between them. The CDR3 contains 13 residues. The V gene's germline CDR1 is MDHEN and CDR2 SYDVKM. The DNA for the CDR3 is TGTGCCAGCAGTCGGGACAACTCCTACGAGCAGTACTTC. This encodes CASSRDNSYEQYF.

About this clone itself: Other DNA sequences in this sample translate to the same CDR3. The rearrangement uses TRBV5-1 and TRBJ2-1, with 13 bases that match TRBD2. The germline V gene encodes CDR1 SGHRS and CDR2 YFSETQ. There are 16 residues in the CDR3. Trimming cost V 0 bases and J 6 bases; bases outside gene matches: 3. CDR3 nucleotide sequence: TGCGCCAGCAGCTTGGGACTAGCGGGAGGACGCAATGAGCAGTTCTTC. Translating it yields CASSLGLAGGRNEQFF.